This TCR beta chain is from a study of vaccination and CD4 T cells after COVID-19. About this clonotype itself: Its cognate antigen is unknown.

The treatment denotes: approximately 9-day PBMC culture with coronavirus spike peptide pools or control peptides (ViraFEST assay). CD4+ T cells of the unexposed donor were collected before the COVID-19 pandemic (2011-2018). With peptide pools, ViraFEST first expanded antigen-specific T cells and afterwards sequenced their TCRs. Once obtained from cultured CD4+ T cells, the DNA was sequenced using the Oncomine TCR Beta short-read assay. TCRdb re-called the PCR reads with MiXCR, one entry per CDR3 protein. The sample has 4,000 to 4,500 distinct CDR3 sequences, about a third seen once. V lost 4 bases and J 6 bases, leaving 10 bases between the germline ends. The CDR3 sequence is 13 residues long.

Sequencing was done on a sample of CD4+ T cells from blood, cultured in vitro. This chain uses TRBV12-3 or TRBV12-4 with TRBJ1-5; unclear D gene. This receptor was taken from a human donor in good health. The DNA of the CDR3 is TGTGCCAGCAGTTACCGGCCTACTCAGCCCCAGCATTTT. Protein product: CASSYRPTQPQHF.